This entry features one TCR beta chain sequence. With each sample, at least 6 micrograms of total RNA were extracted. The CDR3 is 16 amino acids. Germline assignment: CDR1 SGHRS and CDR2 YFSETQ. Trimming removed 3 bases at V and 3 bases at J, with 15 bases between. Sample-barcoded 5' priming and a J-beta primer mix drove a second PCR of about 6 to 12 cycles. Each sample provided no less than 2.5 million CDR3-containing paired-end reads. Each CDR3 protein is one row after TCRdb ran MiXCR on the 5' RACE reads. The data contain 1.5 million to 2 million distinct CDR3 sequences, roughly 30% of them singletons. This entry comes from a study of blood T cells in healthy people across ages.

This clonotype was sampled from a woman in her twenties or thirties in good health. Sequenced sample: blood. V usage is TRBV5-1 and J usage is TRBJ1-4, with D unclear. CDR3 protein: CASSYGRLAPNEKLFF. The CDR3 nucleotides are TGCGCCAGCAGCTATGGCAGGCTGGCACCTAATGAAAAACTGTTTTTT.